The next 7 T cell receptor beta chains were all read from a single sample in a study of T-cell memory formation after mild COVID-19. One entry per CDR3 protein, called by TCRdb with MiXCR from the 5' RACE reads. The sample holds 95,000 to 120,000 distinct CDR3 sequences, about 20% seen once. Source material: PBMCs or a T cell subset sorted from them (not recorded which). The receptors shown here come from a young man who had mild COVID-19 (a few samples of this study predate the infection). Cell type and time point are not known.

CDR3 residues: CASRQPSSYNEQFF. As DNA, the CDR3 is TGTGCCAGCAGGCAGCCCAGCTCCTACAATGAGCAGTTCTTC. The V call is TRBV28, the J call TRBJ2-1; D is ambiguous. The germline V and J ends were trimmed by 6 bases and 0 bases, with 9 bases remaining between them. The CDR3 sequence is 14 residues long. Germline-derived CDR1 and CDR2 are MDHEN and SYDVKM.

This chain links TRBV6-1 with TRBJ2-1; 10 nucleotides line up with TRBD2. V shed 0 bases and J 2 bases; nucleotides not matched to a gene: 1. Germline loops: CDR1 MNHNS, CDR2 SASEGT. This CDR3 is built from 16 residues. In DNA form, the CDR3 reads TGTGCCAGCAGTGAAGCAAGCGGGGGGGCCTACAATGAGCAGTTCTTC. As protein: CASSEASGGAYNEQFF.

V and J are TRBV7-2 and TRBJ1-5; possible D gene TRBD1, 5 bases. CDR1 is SGHTA, CDR2 FQGNSA, per germline. This CDR3 is built from 15 residues. The V end lost 0 bases, the J end lost 6 bases, and 12 bases lay between the germline ends. The CDR3 DNA reads as TGTGCCAGCAGCTTAGCGCTCGGGGGAGGTCAGCCCCAGCATTTT. This codes for CASSLALGGGQPQHF.

The J gene is TRBJ1-3, the V gene TRBV7-6, with 9 bases lining up with TRBD1. Germline CDR1 reads SGHVS; CDR2 reads FNYEAQ. The junction had 15 bases not matched to a gene; V was cut back by 2 bases and J by 4 bases. The CDR3 is 19 residues long. DNA for the CDR3: TGTGCCAGCAGCTTACTCCTACCCCAGGACAGGGGTGAGGGAAACACCATATATTTT. Protein sequence: CASSLLLPQDRGEGNTIYF. Full variable domain (rest looked up from reference TRBV7-6 and TRBJ1-3): GAGVSQSPRYKVTKRGQDVALRCDPISGHVSLYWYRQALGQGPEFLTYFNYEAQQDKSGLPNDRFSAERPEGSISTLTIQRTEQRDSAMYRCASSLLLPQDRGEGNTIYFGEGSWLTVV.

This clonotype was seen at least ten times. J is TRBJ2-1 and V is TRBV5-1; D is uncertain. V lost 0 bases to trimming and J lost 4 bases, with 14 bases between them. CDR1 and CDR2 from the germline V gene are SGHRS and YFSETQ. The CDR3 is 16 amino acids. The CDR3 loop is CASSLAGPLGYNEQFF. CDR3 nucleotides: TGCGCCAGCAGCTTGGCCGGGCCCCTGGGGTACAATGAGCAGTTCTTC.

The chain combines TRBV12-3 or TRBV12-4 with TRBJ1-6; D ambiguous. The V end was cut by 3 bases, the J end by 8 bases, with 11 bases between. The CDR3 spans 14 residues. In DNA, the CDR3 is TGTGCCAGCAGTTTGTTGGGAGGAGATTCACCCCTCCACTTT. Translation gives CASSLLGGDSPLHF.

This clonotype showed up many times. This chain joins TRBV4-3 and TRBJ2-6, with D possibly called TRBD1 or TRBD2 (5 bases each). Germline V lookup: CDR1 LGHNA, CDR2 YSLEER. CDR3 length equals 18 residues. Trimming left V 0 bases short and J 0 bases short, with 12 bases between. The CDR3 protein is CASSQDQKGPSGANVLTF. The CDR3 bases are TGCGCCAGCAGCCAAGATCAGAAGGGACCCTCTGGGGCCAACGTCCTGACTTTC.